One sample yielded the 27 T cell receptor beta chains listed below, sequenced in a study of human T cells and chemical hapten exposure. Time point of the sample: pre-sensitization, week 0. Specified treatment: therapeutic diphenylcyclopropenone sensitization with weekly scalp DPC. MiXCR, run by TCRdb on the RACE reads, gives a single entry per CDR3 protein. This sample yields about 300,000 distinct CDR3 sequences, of which 5.5% are seen a single time; about 7.7% belongs to the top ten. Material: whole blood, obtained in connection with sensitization to the hapten diphenylcyclopropenone (DPC). The receptors stem from a woman between 18 and 30 years old with alopecia areata. Some clones in this sample may be carry-over from other donors' samples.

Many counts were recorded for this clonotype. The chain couples TRBV29-1 to TRBJ2-7; TRBD1 might be the D (6 bases). This CDR3 contains 12 residues. The V end lost 2 bases, the J end lost 6 bases, and 11 bases lay between the germline ends. Germline assignment: CDR1 SQVTM and CDR2 ANQGSEA. Here the CDR3 DNA reads TGCAGCGTTGAATCCCAGGGGAGCGAGCAGTACTTC. Residues: CSVESQGSEQYF.

This clonotype was seen at least ten times. The chain links TRBV11-1 to TRBJ1-6; no firm D call. This CDR3 is 15 amino acids long. Trimming removed 5 bases from V and 10 bases from J, with 18 bases in between. CDR1 is SGHAT and CDR2 is FQDESV in the germline V gene (reference sequence). CDR3 DNA: TGTGCCAGCAGCCCTCGGACTCCAGCAGGATCACCCCTCCACTTT. Its protein is CASSPRTPAGSPLHF.

The gene calls are TRBV6-5 and TRBJ1-1; the match to TRBD1 covers 8 bases. The CDR3 is 15 amino acids. In germline, CDR1 is MNHEY, CDR2 SVGAGI. V was pared by 0 bases and J by 5 bases, with 5 bases of the junction left unmatched. The CDR3 here is CASSYSTGVETEAFF. The CDR3 DNA reads as TGTGCCAGCAGTTACTCGACAGGGGTAGAAACTGAAGCTTTCTTT.

This clonotype has at least ten counts. This rearrangement joins TRBV5-8 to TRBJ2-3; TRBD2 matches 10 bases. There are 17 residues in the CDR3. V shed 0 bases, J shed 4 bases, and the junction held 8 bases outside the gene matches. Germline CDR1 is SGHTS and CDR2 is YDEGEE. In DNA, the CDR3 is TGTGCCAGCAGCTTGGAGGTTGCTAGCGGGGGATCAGATACGCAGTATTTT. Its protein product is CASSLEVASGGSDTQYF.

Only a few counts were recorded for this clonotype. The V call is TRBV12-3 or TRBV12-4, the J call TRBJ1-2; D gene ambiguous. This CDR3 has 13 residues. Deletions cut 5 bases from V and 8 bases from J, with 15 bases between. The CDR3 sequence is CASSPTQPGGYTF. For the CDR3, the DNA is TGTGCCAGCAGTCCCACCCAGCCGGGGGGCTACACCTTC.

This clonotype was found a few times. This chain connects TRBV28 to TRBJ2-7, with D possibly being TRBD2 (5 bases). The germline V gene encodes CDR1 MDHEN and CDR2 SYDVKM. The CDR3 length is 14 residues. V lost 8 bases to trimming and J lost 6 bases, with 20 bases between them. The CDR3 coding sequence is TGTGCCAGCCAAGGAGGTCAACTAGGACGCGAGCAGTACTTC. This gives the protein CASQGGQLGREQYF.

The genes are TRBV25-1 and TRBJ2-5; possibly TRBD1 for D (6 bases). V lost 1 base and J lost 5, with 17 bases in between. Germline V CDR1 and CDR2: MGHDK, SYGVNS. The CDR3 contains 16 residues. The CDR3 here is CASSESPWWGPETQYF. CDR3 bases: TGTGCCAGCAGTGAATCCCCTTGGTGGGGGCCGGAGACCCAGTACTTC.

In its sample, this clonotype was seen a few times. The chain recombines TRBV2 with TRBJ2-1, with D tentatively TRBD1 or TRBD2 (5 bases each). Per the germline V gene, CDR1 is SNHLY and CDR2 is FYNNEI. The CDR3 consists of 15 residues. The ends were cut back, 2 bases at V and 5 bases at J, with 13 bases in the middle. The CDR3 bases are TGTGCCAGCAGTGAACCGGGACGGCCCAACAATGAGCAGTTCTTC. Its translation is CASSEPGRPNNEQFF.

This clonotype was seen a handful of times. This chain uses TRBV10-3 with TRBJ1-4; 8 positions agree with TRBD1. The CDR3 has 15 residues. CDR1 is ENHRY and CDR2 is SYGVKD in the germline V gene. The trim removed 2 bases at V and 5 bases at J, leaving 4 bases unmatched. The CDR3 DNA sequence: TGTGCCATCAGTGAGATACAGGGGGGGAATGAAAAACTGTTTTTT. It translates to CAISEIQGGNEKLFF.

This clonotype was recorded many times. The rearrangement uses TRBV28 and TRBJ2-7; D remains unclear. The germline V and J ends were trimmed by 5 bases and 8 bases, with 19 bases remaining between them. Germline V gene data show CDR1 as MDHEN and CDR2 as SYDVKM. The CDR3 covers 14 residues. CDR3 in DNA: TGTGCCAGCAGTCCACGGGTCTTCCGGTACCAGCAGTACTTC. Translated: CASSPRVFRYQQYF.

V is TRBV20-1 and J is TRBJ1-2; unclear D gene. The V gene's germline CDR1 is DFQATT and CDR2 SNEGSKA (reference sequence). The V end was cut by 6 bases, the J end by 4 bases, with 3 bases between. The CDR3 sequence is 9 residues long. The CDR3 DNA sequence: TGCAGTGCCGGCTATGGCTACACCTTC. This codes for CSAGYGYTF.

This clonotype was counted at least ten times. The V call is TRBV27, the J call TRBJ2-2, with D perhaps matching TRBD1 (6 bases). Germline V gene data show CDR1 as MNHEY and CDR2 as SMNVEV (reference sequence). V shed 11 bases and J shed 0 bases, with 10 bases lying between them. The CDR3 is made up of 13 amino acids. The CDR3 loop reads CAVGASNTGELFF. The DNA of the CDR3 is TGTGCCGTGGGGGCGTCGAACACCGGGGAGCTGTTTTTT.

This clonotype has a count of ten or more. Here the CDR3 DNA reads TGTGCCAGCAGCACAGGGGGAGGGAGAGGAAATTCACCCCTCCACTTT. This encodes CASSTGGGRGNSPLHF. The V call is TRBV9, the J call TRBJ1-6, with TRBD1 identical over 8 bases. The CDR3 has 16 residues. The junction had 10 bases not matched to a gene; V was cut back by 4 bases and J by 7 bases. Looked up from germline, CDR1 is SGDLS and CDR2 is YYNGEE.

The chain recombines TRBV7-2 with TRBJ2-5; D might be TRBD2 (6 bases). This CDR3 region has 15 residues. V was cut by 5 bases and J by 7 bases, with 20 bases left in between. The germline V gene has CDR1 SGHTA and CDR2 FQGNSA. The CDR3 region has the DNA TGTGCCAGCAGCCAAGGGGAGGTGGGCCGGGGGACCCAGTACTTC. Protein: CASSQGEVGRGTQYF. The full variable domain, completed using reference TRBV7-2 and TRBJ2-5, is GAGVSQSPSNKVTEKGKDVELRCDPISGHTALYWYRQSLGQGLEFLIYFQGNSAPDKSGLPSDRFSAERTGGSVSTLTIQRTQQEDSAVYLCASSQGEVGRGTQYFGPGTRLLVL.

This clonotype was picked up a small number of times. As DNA, the CDR3 is TGCGCCAGCAGCCAAATTCTTAAAGAGACCCAGTACTTC. It is translated as CASSQILKETQYF. This chain uses TRBV4-1 with TRBJ2-5; D is ambiguous. The length of the CDR3 is 13 residues. CDR1 is MGHRA, CDR2 YSYEKL, per germline. Trimming took off 2 bases at V and 3 bases at J, with 7 bases between the two ends.

This clonotype has ten or more counts. V and J are TRBV5-5 and TRBJ2-6, with D unresolved. The CDR3 is made up of 15 amino acids. V was pared by 6 bases and J by 4 bases, with 14 bases between. Germline CDR1 reads SGHKS; CDR2 reads YYEKEE (reference sequence). CDR3 amino acids: CASIRGRNGANVLTF. The CDR3 region has the DNA TGTGCCAGCATCCGTGGCCGCAACGGGGCCAACGTCCTGACTTTC.

This sequence joins TRBV2 and TRBJ1-4; D is ambiguous. The CDR3 spans 14 residues. The V end lost 4 bases, the J end lost 3 bases, and 9 bases lay between the germline ends. Germline V gene sequence: CDR1 SNHLY, CDR2 FYNNEI. In nucleotides, the CDR3 is TGTGCCAGCAGTGTTCAGACGGCTAATGAAAAACTGTTTTTT. This translates into CASSVQTANEKLFF.

This clonotype appeared many times. This chain links TRBV5-1 with TRBJ2-5; D may match TRBD1 or TRBD2 (6 bases each). Germline CDR1 is SGHRS and CDR2 is YFSETQ. Between the trimmed V and J ends, which lost 1 base and 3 bases, there was a span of 13 bases. CDR3 length: 15 residues. The CDR3 region has the DNA TGCGCCAGCAGCTTGTTCTCGGGGGCAAAAGAGACCCAGTACTTC. It translates to CASSLFSGAKETQYF.

This clonotype was seen only once. Possible read error: a much larger clone is one base away. The V and J genes are TRBV20-1 and TRBJ2-7; D perhaps matches TRBD1 (5 bases). CDR3 size: 13 residues. The germline gives CDR1 DFQATT, CDR2 SNEGSKA (reference sequence). CDR3 residues: CSARRGSTGEHYF. DNA of the CDR3: TGCAGTGCTAGAAGGGGTTCTACGGGTGAGCACTACTTC.

In its sample, this clonotype was seen a few times. The chain employs TRBV10-3 and TRBJ1-3, with D possibly TRBD1 on 5 matching bases. CDR1 is ENHRY and CDR2 is SYGVKD in the germline V gene. The CDR3 spans 17 residues. Trimming took 0 bases from V and 2 from J, leaving 14 bases between them. The CDR3: CAISESFQGEAGNTIYF. CDR3 DNA: TGTGCCATCAGTGAGTCGTTTCAGGGAGAAGCTGGAAACACCATATATTTT.

V usage is TRBV5-4 and J usage is TRBJ1-5; maybe TRBD1 (5 bases). CDR3 length equals 14 residues. V was pared by 4 bases and J by 6 bases, with 14 bases between. The germline V gene encodes CDR1 SGHNT and CDR2 YYREEE (reference sequence). The CDR3 loop is CASSIGGVSQPQHF. Written as DNA, the CDR3 is TGTGCCAGCAGCATCGGGGGAGTTTCTCAGCCCCAGCATTTT.

This clonotype came up a few times. The chain links TRBV3-1 to TRBJ2-7; TRBD1 might be the D (6 bases). Per germline, CDR1 LGHDT and CDR2 YNNKEL (reference sequence). The V and J ends lost 0 bases and 2 bases respectively, with 8 bases between them. This CDR3 contains 14 residues. The CDR3 coding sequence is TGTGCCAGCAGCCAAGAGGGGGCCACCTACGAGCAGTACTTC. Translation gives CASSQEGATYEQYF.

This clonotype was observed at least ten times. This chain connects TRBV6-5 to TRBJ2-3, with D unresolved. The V gene's germline CDR1 is MNHEY and CDR2 SVGAGI. This CDR3 comprises 14 residues. Trimming removed 5 bases at V and 2 bases at J, with 11 bases between. The CDR3 DNA follows: TGTGCCAGCAGTCCAGAATGGAACACAGATACGCAGTATTTT. Encoded protein: CASSPEWNTDTQYF.

This clonotype was recorded many times. An end of the junction differs from the germline gene, which may be a read error. This chain joins TRBV3-1 and TRBJ1-5; D is unresolved. CDR3 length: 12 residues. Germline assignment: CDR1 LGHDT and CDR2 YNNKEL (reference sequence). The CDR3 here is CASSQGGQPQHF. The CDR3 DNA reads TGCGCCAGCAGCCAAGGTGGTCAGCCCCAGCATTTT.

The chain is built from TRBV6-5 and TRBJ1-5; maybe TRBD1 (6 bases). CDR1 and CDR2 (germline): MNHEY, SVGAGI. This CDR3 contains 14 residues. Trimming removed 8 bases from V and 6 bases from J, with 17 bases in between. CDR3 region: CASGQGGKGQPQHF. In nucleotides, the CDR3 is TGTGCCAGCGGCCAAGGGGGTAAGGGTCAGCCCCAGCATTTT.

The J gene is TRBJ1-5, the V gene TRBV5-5; D unclear. The V end lost 2 bases, the J end lost 5 bases, and 11 bases lay between the germline ends. The CDR3 runs 14 residues. Germline lookup yields CDR1 SGHKS and CDR2 YYEKEE (reference sequence). CDR3 protein: CASSFLSSDQPQHF. The CDR3, as DNA: TGTGCCAGCAGCTTCCTTTCCTCTGATCAGCCCCAGCATTTT.

There are many counts of this clonotype. The V and J genes are TRBV12-3 or TRBV12-4 and TRBJ2-5; tentatively, D is TRBD1 or TRBD2 (5 bases each). The CDR3 covers 15 residues. V gave up 1 base and J gave up 1 base, with 10 bases separating them. CDR3 residues: CASSLGGPIQETQYF. CDR3 coding DNA: TGTGCCAGCAGTTTAGGGGGACCTATCCAAGAGACCCAGTACTTC.